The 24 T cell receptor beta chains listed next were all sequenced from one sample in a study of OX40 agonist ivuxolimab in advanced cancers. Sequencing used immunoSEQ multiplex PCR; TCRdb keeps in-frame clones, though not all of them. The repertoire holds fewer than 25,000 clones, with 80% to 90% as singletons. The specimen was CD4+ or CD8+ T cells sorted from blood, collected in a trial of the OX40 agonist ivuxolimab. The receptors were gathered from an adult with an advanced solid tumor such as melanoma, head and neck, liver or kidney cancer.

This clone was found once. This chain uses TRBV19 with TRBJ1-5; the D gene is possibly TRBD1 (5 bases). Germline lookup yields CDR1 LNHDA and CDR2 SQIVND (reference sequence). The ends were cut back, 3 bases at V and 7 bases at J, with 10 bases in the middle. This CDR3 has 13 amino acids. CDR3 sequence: CASSINGDQPQHF. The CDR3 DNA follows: TGTGCCAGTAGTATTAACGGGGACCAGCCCCAGCATTTT. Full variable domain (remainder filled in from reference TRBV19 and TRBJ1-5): DGGITQSPKYLFRKEGQNVTLSCEQNLNHDAMYWYRQDPGQGLRLIYYSQIVNDFQKGDIAEGYSVSREKKESFPLTVTSAQKNPTAFYLCASSINGDQPQHFGDGTRLSIL.

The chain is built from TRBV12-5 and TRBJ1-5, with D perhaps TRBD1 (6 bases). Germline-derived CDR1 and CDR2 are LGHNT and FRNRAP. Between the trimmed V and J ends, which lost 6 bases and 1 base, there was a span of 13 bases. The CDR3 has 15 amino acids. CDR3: CASGSGTISNQPQHF. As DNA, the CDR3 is TGTGCTAGTGGATCCGGGACAATCAGCAATCAGCCCCAGCATTTT.

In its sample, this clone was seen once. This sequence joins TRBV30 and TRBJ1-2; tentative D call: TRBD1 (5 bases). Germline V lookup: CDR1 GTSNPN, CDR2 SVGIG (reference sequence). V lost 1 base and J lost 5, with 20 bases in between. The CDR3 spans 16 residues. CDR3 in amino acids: CAWSDIMRGDLYGYTF. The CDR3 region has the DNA TGTGCCTGGAGTGATATAATGAGGGGCGACCTGTATGGCTACACCTTC.

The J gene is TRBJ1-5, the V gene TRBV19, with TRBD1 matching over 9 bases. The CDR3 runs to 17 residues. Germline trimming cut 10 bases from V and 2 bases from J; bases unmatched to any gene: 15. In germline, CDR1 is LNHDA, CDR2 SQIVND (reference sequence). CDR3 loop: CATADRGVDSGNQPQHF. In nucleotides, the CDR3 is TGTGCCACCGCGGACAGGGGAGTGGATAGCGGCAATCAGCCCCAGCATTTT.

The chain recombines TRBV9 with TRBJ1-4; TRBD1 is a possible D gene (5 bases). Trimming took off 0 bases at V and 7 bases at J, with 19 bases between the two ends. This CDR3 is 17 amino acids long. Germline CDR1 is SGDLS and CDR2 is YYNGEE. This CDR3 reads CASSVGLGRRQGEKLFF. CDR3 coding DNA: TGTGCCAGCAGCGTAGGGTTAGGGCGTCGGCAGGGTGAAAAACTGTTTTTT.

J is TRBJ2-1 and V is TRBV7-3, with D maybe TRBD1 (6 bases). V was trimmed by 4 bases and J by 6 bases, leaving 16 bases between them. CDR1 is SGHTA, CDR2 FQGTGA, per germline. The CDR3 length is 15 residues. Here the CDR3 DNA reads TGTGCCAGCAGCTCGGACAGCCAACCTTTCAATGAGCAGTTCTTC. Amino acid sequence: CASSSDSQPFNEQFF.

CDR3 in amino acids: CASSRTSGPWPSYEQYF. The CDR3 nucleotides are TGTGCCAGCAGCCGGACTAGCGGGCCCTGGCCCTCCTACGAGCAGTACTTC. This chain links TRBV5-5 with TRBJ2-7; 11 bases are shared with TRBD2. Germline-derived CDR1 and CDR2 are SGHKS and YYEKEE (reference sequence). The CDR3 covers 17 residues. V was pared by 4 bases and J by 0 bases, with 9 bases of the junction left unmatched.

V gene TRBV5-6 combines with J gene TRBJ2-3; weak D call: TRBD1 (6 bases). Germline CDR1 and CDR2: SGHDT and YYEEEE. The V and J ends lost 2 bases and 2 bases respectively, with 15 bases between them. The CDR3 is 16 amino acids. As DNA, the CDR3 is TGTGCCAGCAGCTTTCCGACAGGCACTTACACAGATACGCAGTATTTT. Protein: CASSFPTGTYTDTQYF.

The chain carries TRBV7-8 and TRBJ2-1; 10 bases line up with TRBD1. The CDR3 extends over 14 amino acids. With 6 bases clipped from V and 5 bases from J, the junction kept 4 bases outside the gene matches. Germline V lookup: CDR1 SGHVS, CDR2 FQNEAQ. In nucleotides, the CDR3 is TGTGCCAGCAGGGTAGGGACAGGGGACAATGAGCAGTTCTTC. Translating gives CASRVGTGDNEQFF.

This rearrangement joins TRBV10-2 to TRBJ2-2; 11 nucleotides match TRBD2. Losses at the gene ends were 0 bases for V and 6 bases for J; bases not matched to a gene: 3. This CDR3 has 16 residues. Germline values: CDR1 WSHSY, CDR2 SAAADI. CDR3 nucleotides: TGCGCCAGCAGTGAGTCCGGGACTAGCGGTGCCGGGGAGCTGTTTTTT. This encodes CASSESGTSGAGELFF.

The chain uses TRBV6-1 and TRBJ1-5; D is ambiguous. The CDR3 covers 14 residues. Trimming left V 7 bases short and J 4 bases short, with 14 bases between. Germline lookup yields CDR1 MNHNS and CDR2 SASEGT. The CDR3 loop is CASNLRVGNQPQHF. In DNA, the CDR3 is TGTGCCAGCAACCTGAGGGTGGGTAATCAGCCCCAGCATTTT.

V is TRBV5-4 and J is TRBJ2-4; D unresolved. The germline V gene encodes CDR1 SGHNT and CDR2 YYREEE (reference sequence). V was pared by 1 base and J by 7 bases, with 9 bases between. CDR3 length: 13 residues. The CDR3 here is CASSLSGGNIQYF. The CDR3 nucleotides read TGTGCCAGCAGCTTGAGTGGTGGGAACATTCAGTACTTC.

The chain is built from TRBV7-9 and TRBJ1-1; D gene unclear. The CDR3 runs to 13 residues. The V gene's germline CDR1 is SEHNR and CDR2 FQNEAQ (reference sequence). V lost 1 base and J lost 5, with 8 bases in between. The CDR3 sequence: CASSLDAKTEAFF. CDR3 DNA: TGTGCCAGCAGCTTAGATGCTAAAACTGAAGCTTTCTTT.

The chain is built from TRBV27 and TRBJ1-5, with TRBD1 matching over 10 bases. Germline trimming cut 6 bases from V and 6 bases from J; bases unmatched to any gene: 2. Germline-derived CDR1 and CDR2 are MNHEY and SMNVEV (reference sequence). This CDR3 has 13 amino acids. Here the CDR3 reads CASSWTGGQPQHF. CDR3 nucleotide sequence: TGTGCCAGCAGCTGGACAGGGGGTCAGCCCCAGCATTTT.

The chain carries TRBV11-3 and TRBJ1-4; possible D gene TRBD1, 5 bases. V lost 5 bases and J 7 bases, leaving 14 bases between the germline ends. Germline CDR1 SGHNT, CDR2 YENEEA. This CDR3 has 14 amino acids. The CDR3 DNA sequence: TGTGCCAGCAGCGCCAGCCTTGGGGCTGAAAAACTGTTTTTT. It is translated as CASSASLGAEKLFF.

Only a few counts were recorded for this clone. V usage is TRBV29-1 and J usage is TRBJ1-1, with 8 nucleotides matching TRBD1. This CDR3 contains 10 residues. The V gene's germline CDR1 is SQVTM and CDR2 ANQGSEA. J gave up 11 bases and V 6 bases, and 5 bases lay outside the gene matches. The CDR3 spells CSVGQGSAFF. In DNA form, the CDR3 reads TGCAGCGTCGGACAGGGTTCCGCTTTCTTT.

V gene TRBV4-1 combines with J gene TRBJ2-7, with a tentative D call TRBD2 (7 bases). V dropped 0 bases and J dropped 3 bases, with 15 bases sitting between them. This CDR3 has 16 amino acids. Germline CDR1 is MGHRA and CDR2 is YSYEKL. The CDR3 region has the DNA TGCGCCAGCAGCCAAGAGGGGGGGCGGGGAGGCTACGAGCAGTACTTC. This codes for CASSQEGGRGGYEQYF.

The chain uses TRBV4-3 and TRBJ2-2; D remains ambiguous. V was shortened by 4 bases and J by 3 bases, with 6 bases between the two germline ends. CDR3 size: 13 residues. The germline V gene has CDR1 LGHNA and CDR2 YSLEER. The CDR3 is CASSLGHTGELFF. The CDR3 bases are TGCGCCAGCAGCCTAGGTCACACCGGGGAGCTGTTTTTT.

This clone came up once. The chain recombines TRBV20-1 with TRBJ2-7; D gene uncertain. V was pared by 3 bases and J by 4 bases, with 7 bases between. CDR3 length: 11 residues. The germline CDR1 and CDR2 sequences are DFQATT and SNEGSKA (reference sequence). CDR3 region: CSASIEYEQYF. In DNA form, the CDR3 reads TGCAGTGCTAGTATAGAATACGAGCAGTACTTC.

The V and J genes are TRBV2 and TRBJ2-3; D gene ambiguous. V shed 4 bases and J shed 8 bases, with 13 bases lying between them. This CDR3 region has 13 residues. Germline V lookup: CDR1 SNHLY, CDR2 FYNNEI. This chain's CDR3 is CASSAGPSGTQYF. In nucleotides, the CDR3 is TGTGCCAGCAGTGCCGGACCCAGTGGTACGCAGTATTTT. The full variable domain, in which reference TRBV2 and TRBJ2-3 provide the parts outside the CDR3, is EPEVTQTPSHQVTQMGQEVILRCVPISNHLYFYWYRQILGQKVEFLVSFYNNEISEKSEIFDDQFSVERPDGSNFTLKIRSTKLEDSAMYFCASSAGPSGTQYFGPGTRLTVL.

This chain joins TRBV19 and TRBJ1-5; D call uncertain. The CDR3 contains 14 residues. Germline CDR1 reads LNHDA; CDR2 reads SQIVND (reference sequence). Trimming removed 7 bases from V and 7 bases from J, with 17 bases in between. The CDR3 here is CASTGGNSGQPQHF. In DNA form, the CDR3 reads TGTGCCAGTACCGGCGGGAACTCGGGACAGCCCCAGCATTTT.

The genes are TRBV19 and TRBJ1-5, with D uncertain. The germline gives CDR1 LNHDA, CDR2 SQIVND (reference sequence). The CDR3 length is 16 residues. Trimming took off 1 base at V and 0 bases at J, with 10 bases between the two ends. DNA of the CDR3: TGTGCCAGTAGTATAGGGCCGGGAAATAGCAATCAGCCCCAGCATTTT. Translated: CASSIGPGNSNQPQHF.

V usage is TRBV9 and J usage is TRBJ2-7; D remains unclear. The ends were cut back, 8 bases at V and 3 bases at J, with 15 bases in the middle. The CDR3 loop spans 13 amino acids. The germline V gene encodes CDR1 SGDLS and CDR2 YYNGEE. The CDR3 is CASRPDWSYEQYF. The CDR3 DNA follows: TGTGCCAGTCGACCTGATTGGAGCTACGAGCAGTACTTC. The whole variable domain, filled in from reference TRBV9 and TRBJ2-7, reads DSGVTQTPKHLITATGQRVTLRCSPRSGDLSVYWYQQSLDQGLQFLIQYYNGEERAKGNILERFSAQQFPDLHSELNLSSLELGDSALYFCASRPDWSYEQYFGPGTRLTVT.

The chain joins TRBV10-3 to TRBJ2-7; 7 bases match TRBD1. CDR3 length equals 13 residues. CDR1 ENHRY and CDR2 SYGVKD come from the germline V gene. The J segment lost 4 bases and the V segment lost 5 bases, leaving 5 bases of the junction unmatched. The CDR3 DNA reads TGTGCCATCAGTAGACAGGGCTTGTACGAGCAGTACTTC. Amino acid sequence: CAISRQGLYEQYF.